Each of the 8 T cell receptor beta chains below was sequenced from the same sample in a study of low-dose radiotherapy and immunotherapy resistance in tumors. Time point denoted: after trial treatment. The treatment here: LDRT plus nivolumab, ipilimumab, low-dose cyclophosphamide and aspirin (RACIN trial). TRAV- and TRBV-specific primers primed first-strand cDNA, covering alpha and beta chains. Using a constant-region primer together with a V-primer adapter, TCRs were subjected to 15 to 25 PCR cycles of amplification. MiXCR was run by TCRdb on the reads, yielding one entry per CDR3 protein. Of 50,000 or so distinct CDR3 sequences listed, under 30% are singletons. The sample in question was PBMCs, obtained after low-dose radiotherapy plus immunotherapy. These receptors all come from a male donor with prostate cancer.

The CDR3 nucleotides are TGTGCCAGCAGTCTGGGACAGGGGGTCTATGAGCAGTTCTTC. Protein product: CASSLGQGVYEQFF. This chain links TRBV27 with TRBJ2-1; 11 bases are shared with TRBD1. In germline, CDR1 is MNHEY, CDR2 SMNVEV (reference sequence). This CDR3 comprises 14 residues. V lost 5 bases and J lost 8; bases outside the gene matches: 5.

This rearrangement joins TRBV5-1 to TRBJ2-1, with D unresolved. The V gene lost 2 bases and the J gene lost 9 bases, with 12 bases spanning the gap. The CDR3 is made up of 13 amino acids. Germline-derived CDR1 and CDR2 are SGHRS and YFSETQ. This chain's CDR3 is CASSLNQNAEQFF. The DNA of the CDR3 is TGCGCCAGCAGCTTAAACCAGAATGCTGAGCAGTTCTTC.

This clonotype has a count of ten or more. This chain links TRBV27 with TRBJ2-3; 12 nucleotides line up with TRBD1. Germline CDR1 reads MNHEY; CDR2 reads SMNVEV (reference sequence). The CDR3 has 19 residues. V lost 3 bases to trimming and J lost 1 base; unmatched junction nucleotides: 11. Here the CDR3 reads CASSLAGTGGAGRTDTQYF. As DNA, the CDR3 is TGTGCCAGCAGTTTGGCCGGGACAGGGGGCGCGGGGCGCACAGATACGCAGTATTTT.

This clonotype was seen many times. The chain has TRBV6-2 or TRBV6-3 and TRBJ2-7; 11 bases agree with TRBD1. Per the germline V gene, CDR1 is MNHEY and CDR2 is SVGEGT. There are 15 residues in the CDR3. V shed 6 bases and J 1 base; nucleotides not matched to a gene: 5. As DNA, the CDR3 is TGTGCCAGCAGGTCCGGGACAGGGGGATCCTACGAGCAGTACTTC. Residues: CASRSGTGGSYEQYF.

This clonotype appeared many times. V is TRBV24-1 and J is TRBJ2-1; D possibly matches TRBD1 or TRBD2 (6 bases each). V was pared by 0 bases and J by 4 bases, with 12 bases between. The CDR3 runs 16 residues. Germline loops: CDR1 KGHDR, CDR2 SFDVKD. CDR3 DNA sequence: TGTGCCACCAGTGATTTGAAGGGGGGCCAGTACAATGAGCAGTTCTTC. It is translated as CATSDLKGGQYNEQFF.

The V gene is TRBV7-2, the J gene TRBJ2-7; TRBD1 matches at 7 bases. The ends lost 2 bases at V and 1 base at J; junction bases unmatched: 5. The CDR3 runs 15 residues. Germline V gives CDR1 SGHTA, CDR2 FQGNSA. The CDR3, as DNA: TGTGCCAGCAGCTTAATCAGCAGGGGGTCCTACGAGCAGTACTTC. Residues: CASSLISRGSYEQYF.

This clonotype occurred many times. The chain is built from TRBV2 and TRBJ1-5; 7 bases match TRBD1. CDR1 and CDR2 from the germline V gene are SNHLY and FYNNEI. The CDR3 is made up of 17 amino acids. V dropped 6 bases and J dropped 0; count of bases not matched to a gene: 11. In nucleotides, the CDR3 is TGTGCCAGCAGGCCCTACAGGGGAATGAATAGCAATCAGCCCCAGCATTTT. Its translation is CASRPYRGMNSNQPQHF.

This clonotype was recorded many times. The chain recombines TRBV20-1 with TRBJ2-3; the match to TRBD2 covers 12 bases. Germline CDR1 reads DFQATT; CDR2 reads SNEGSKA (reference sequence). Trimming cost V 4 bases and J 0 bases; bases outside gene matches: 11. The CDR3 runs to 18 residues. This CDR3 reads CSAIGASGGGTSTDTQYF. For the CDR3, the DNA is TGCAGTGCTATCGGGGCTAGCGGGGGGGGGACTAGCACAGATACGCAGTATTTT.